These 15 T cell receptor beta chains originate from one sample sequenced in a study of blood T cell repertoires in COVID-19. Here immunoSEQ multiplex PCR was the method, and the copy in TCRdb shows in-frame clones only, minus some. The sample holds 210,000 or so clones, about 83% seen once. What was sequenced was peripheral blood. The receptors were gathered from a man between 45 and 60 years old with active or convalescent COVID-19.

The chain couples TRBV19 to TRBJ1-5; D gene uncertain. Germline CDR1 reads LNHDA; CDR2 reads SQIVND (reference sequence). Trimming cost V 4 bases and J 4 bases, with 8 bases left between them. This CDR3 spans 13 amino acids. This CDR3 is CASSRGVNQPQHF. Written as DNA, the CDR3 is TGTGCCAGTAGTAGAGGAGTTAATCAGCCCCAGCATTTT.

The rearrangement joins TRBV19 to TRBJ2-7, with 10 bases that match TRBD1. V was pared by 5 bases and J by 5 bases, with 6 bases of the junction left unmatched. Germline CDR1 reads LNHDA; CDR2 reads SQIVND (reference sequence). CDR3 size: 14 residues. The CDR3 coding sequence is TGTGCCAGTAGTGCCCGACAGGGGGCGCACGAGCAGTACTTC. This encodes CASSARQGAHEQYF.

V is TRBV28 and J is TRBJ1-4; D remains unclear. V lost 3 bases and J 6 bases, leaving 8 bases between the germline ends. This CDR3 has 13 amino acids. The germline V gene encodes CDR1 MDHEN and CDR2 SYDVKM. CDR3 nucleotide sequence: TGTGCCAGCAGTTTGTCCGTTGATGAAAAACTGTTTTTT. Translation gives CASSLSVDEKLFF.

The genes are TRBV4-2 and TRBJ2-3; 11 bases agree with TRBD2. This CDR3 spans 18 amino acids. V was pared by 7 bases and J by 5 bases, with 17 bases of the junction left unmatched. Germline CDR1 reads LGHNA; CDR2 reads YNFKEQ. The DNA for the CDR3 is TGTGCCAGCAACCCTGGACGGGTAGCGGGAGGGCCTAGAGATACGCAGTATTTT. Protein sequence: CASNPGRVAGGPRDTQYF.

The chain employs TRBV5-1 and TRBJ1-2; 9 positions match TRBD1. V lost 2 bases, J lost 6 bases, and 5 bases stayed unmatched. Germline V gives CDR1 SGHRS, CDR2 YFSETQ. This CDR3 has 14 amino acids. This CDR3 reads CASSLGGQGNGYTF. CDR3 sequence (DNA): TGCGCCAGCAGCTTAGGAGGACAGGGGAATGGCTACACCTTC.

The chain combines TRBV30 with TRBJ2-5; no reliable D call. The germline gives CDR1 GTSNPN, CDR2 SVGIG (reference sequence). This CDR3 is built from 13 residues. V was trimmed by 8 bases and J by 5 bases, leaving 18 bases between them. Here the CDR3 DNA reads TGTGCCGGGTCTCGATCGGTACAGGAGACCCAGTACTTC. This gives the protein CAGSRSVQETQYF. The variable domain in full, with the rest retrieved from reference TRBV30 and TRBJ2-5, is SQTIHQWPATLVQPVGSPLSLECTVEGTSNPNLYWYRQAAGRGLQLLFYSVGIGQISSEVPQNLSASRPQDRQFILSSKKLLLSDSGFYLCAGSRSVQETQYFGPGTRLLVL.

This chain uses TRBV19 with TRBJ2-1; 8 nucleotides line up with TRBD1. J gave up 5 bases and V 3 bases, and 6 bases lay outside the gene matches. Germline CDR1 reads LNHDA; CDR2 reads SQIVND (reference sequence). This CDR3 has 15 residues. CDR3 nucleotides: TGTGCCAGTAGTATCAGGGGGCGCAGGGACAATGAGCAGTTCTTC. It translates to CASSIRGRRDNEQFF.

The table lists this clone with many counts. The V call is TRBV29-1, the J call TRBJ1-1; TRBD1 is a possible D gene (5 bases). In germline, CDR1 is SQVTM, CDR2 ANQGSEA. The CDR3 is made up of 13 amino acids. Trimming cost V 1 base and J 4 bases, with 10 bases left between them. The CDR3 region has the DNA TGCAGCGTTGAAGCTGCGGGGGGCACTGAAGCTTTCTTT. Amino acids: CSVEAAGGTEAFF.

The chain links TRBV7-2 to TRBJ2-5; 13 nucleotides align to TRBD2. This CDR3 is built from 18 residues. Germline V gene lookup returns CDR1 SGHTA and CDR2 FQGNSA. V was clipped by 3 bases and J by 2 bases; unmatched bases: 9. The CDR3 bases are TGTGCCAGCAGCTTCGGTGGACTAGCGGGGGCCCAACAAGAGACCCAGTACTTC. It translates to CASSFGGLAGAQQETQYF.

This chain uses TRBV18 with TRBJ2-5; 10 bases fit TRBD2. The CDR3 has 15 amino acids. Germline CDR1 and CDR2: KGHSH and LQKENI. V shed 8 bases and J 5 bases; nucleotides not matched to a gene: 11. CDR3 protein: CASRASGRGEETQYF. Written as DNA, the CDR3 is TGTGCCAGCCGCGCCAGCGGGAGGGGAGAGGAGACCCAGTACTTC.

This clone was found a few times. This chain connects TRBV6-1 to TRBJ2-7, with D unresolved. V was trimmed by 0 bases and J by 2 bases, leaving 8 bases between them. This CDR3 comprises 14 residues. In germline, CDR1 is MNHNS, CDR2 SASEGT. The CDR3 loop reads CASSEATDAYEQYF. DNA for the CDR3: TGTGCCAGCAGTGAAGCCACAGACGCCTACGAGCAGTACTTC.

The chain joins TRBV11-2 to TRBJ2-2; D not certain. The germline V and J ends were trimmed by 3 bases and 6 bases, with 8 bases remaining between them. CDR3 length: 13 residues. The germline gives CDR1 SGHAT, CDR2 FQNNGV. CDR3 region: CASSFRVAGELFF. As DNA, the CDR3 is TGTGCCAGCAGCTTTCGGGTGGCCGGGGAGCTGTTTTTT.

The J gene is TRBJ1-1, the V gene TRBV18, with 7 positions matching TRBD1. With V trimmed by 5 bases and J by 3 bases, 3 bases remained unmatched. This CDR3 has 13 residues. Looked up from germline, CDR1 is KGHSH and CDR2 is LQKENI. CDR3 in amino acids: CASSFTGDTEAFF. The CDR3 nucleotides are TGTGCCAGCTCATTTACAGGGGACACTGAAGCTTTCTTT.

The chain employs TRBV5-1 and TRBJ2-3; unclear D gene. Per the germline V gene, CDR1 is SGHRS and CDR2 is YFSETQ. The V end lost 3 bases, the J end lost 0 bases, and 8 bases lay between the germline ends. There are 14 residues in the CDR3. The CDR3 here is CASSYLESTDTQYF. The CDR3, as DNA: TGCGCCAGCAGCTATTTAGAAAGCACAGATACGCAGTATTTT.

The chain joins TRBV12-3 or TRBV12-4 to TRBJ1-2; D not certain. The CDR3 covers 13 residues. Trimming cost V 1 base and J 8 bases, with 11 bases left between them. Here the CDR3 DNA reads TGTGCCAGCAGTTTAGGAGGAGTCGGAGGCTACACCTTC. The encoded protein is CASSLGGVGGYTF.